This T cell receptor (beta chain) derives from a study of blood T cell repertoires in COVID-19 (dated by TCRdb to 2018 to 2021). A note on the overall study: Samples from collaborators originated in the United States, Italy and Spain and spanned both the acute and convalescent phases of COVID-19. The sample metadata nearly always contained a de-identified subject ID, COVID-19 status, age in years and sex. The samples were drawn from the first 160 participants of the ongoing ImmuneRACE study and from 1,254 subjects provided by 6 global collaborators. HLA class I and class II types, where available, came from metadata supplied by the sample provider rather than from assay-based typing. Deeply sampled blood TCRbeta repertoires from subjects exposed to, actively infected with, or recovered from COVID-19 were included in the dataset. The repertoires were made available in a free public database intended to serve as a resource for research on the immune response to SARS-CoV-2. The prospective study material was composed of cDNA or gDNA derived from T cells, B-cell-depleted T cells, or PBMCs.

One collaborating source in Seattle enrolled patients during active infection and followed them longitudinally through the course of disease. The collaborating institutions used their own protocols to collect whole blood in K2EDTA tubes. For TCRbeta analysis, collaborators shipped samples as frozen whole blood, isolated PBMCs, or DNA extracted from either of those sample types. Remarks on this clone: It has no known antigen specificity. Nothing much larger sits one base from this clone, and base qualities are not available.

TCRbeta CDR3 regions were amplified from genomic DNA by means of the immunoSEQ Assay, a bias-controlled multiplex PCR. Regarding the original processing steps: Within the assay, amplification of reference gene primers was used to estimate how many nucleated cells each sample contained. To quantify the absolute abundance of each unique TCRbeta CDR3 rearrangement, sequence reads were collapsed and filtered. For each sample, productive Simpson clonality was calculated as the square root of Simpson's diversity index across productive rearrangements. What TCRdb holds here is the immuneACCESS table cut down to in-frame rearrangements. Part of the clones is not present; checked against another copy, under half of the missing clones reflect an unresolved V gene, and the others are unexplained. That table is the source of V, J and clone size, and D and trimming were worked out from the DNA. This sample comprises some 160,000 clones, just under 85% of them detected only once. About 2.7% of the sample is taken by the ten largest.

What the authors observed across the whole study: The quantity of clinical and demographic metadata differed by source and by participant and was supplied without curation.

The V end gives up 4 bases and the J end 8 bases, leaving 7 bases in the junction not matched to a gene. Inclusive of the bounding cysteine and phenylalanine, the CDR3 is 15 residues long. Left in the record is the CDR3 DNA by itself, 45 bases read in frame from the first base. For CDR1 and CDR2, the germline V gene lists SGDLS and YYNGEE. The rearranged segments are TRBV9 and TRBJ2-1; 12 of the junction bases match TRBD2. Sequencing was carried out using peripheral blood. This TCR was recovered from a woman older than 75 with COVID-19, enrolled during active disease. The DNA is as follows: TGTGCCAGCAGCTCAAGACTAGCGGGGGCCTATGAGCAGTTCTTC. The resulting protein is CASSSRLAGAYEQFF.